These 25 T cell receptor beta chains were all obtained from the same sample, sequenced in a study of identical twins. TCRdb reanalysed the 5' RACE reads using MiXCR and keeps one entry per CDR3 protein. The sample has 1.5 million to 2 million distinct CDR3 sequences, about 30% seen once. The sequencing sample was made of cord blood. The receptors come from a newborn girl in good health.

The V and J genes are TRBV28 and TRBJ1-6; no clear D. This CDR3 is built from 16 residues. Germline V gene sequence: CDR1 MDHEN, CDR2 SYDVKM. Trimming stripped 5 bases from V and 2 bases from J, with 13 bases between. The CDR3 region is CASSLTLDPYNSPLHF. CDR3 nucleotides: TGTGCCAGCAGTCTAACCCTAGATCCCTATAATTCACCCCTCCACTTT.

In this sample, this clonotype turned up a few times. The chain couples TRBV7-8 to TRBJ1-5; D may be TRBD1 (6 bases). CDR1 is SGHVS, CDR2 FQNEAQ, per germline. The CDR3 is 16 amino acids. The germline V and J ends were trimmed by 3 bases and 0 bases, with 12 bases remaining between them. The CDR3 reads CASSFTGTNSNQPQHF. The CDR3 DNA sequence: TGTGCCAGCAGCTTCACAGGGACCAATAGCAATCAGCCCCAGCATTTT.

The chain uses TRBV7-2 and TRBJ2-1; 13 nucleotides match TRBD2. This CDR3 spans 13 amino acids. V trimming: 7 bases; J trimming: 10 bases; junction bases outside the gene matches: 4. CDR1 is SGHTA and CDR2 is FQGNSA in the germline V gene. In DNA, the CDR3 is TGTGCCAGCAACCAGGGACTAGCGGGGGAGCAGTTCTTC. Translation: CASNQGLAGEQFF.

This chain connects TRBV27 to TRBJ2-1, with TRBD2 as a possible D gene (7 bases). The CDR3 runs to 15 residues. Looked up from germline, CDR1 is MNHEY and CDR2 is SMNVEV (reference sequence). V dropped 6 bases and J dropped 4 bases, with 16 bases sitting between them. CDR3 sequence: CASRRGGANYNEQFF. CDR3 in DNA: TGTGCCAGCAGGAGGGGGGGGGCTAATTACAATGAGCAGTTCTTC.

This clonotype was counted a few times. The chain joins TRBV10-3 to TRBJ1-5, with TRBD1 as a possible D gene (6 bases). The CDR3 is 13 amino acids. Germline CDR1 ENHRY, CDR2 SYGVKD. Trimming pared 10 bases from V and 3 bases from J, leaving 13 bases between. CDR3 DNA sequence: TGTGCCACCCGGGGGCTGTCCAATCAGCCCCAGCATTTT. Protein product: CATRGLSNQPQHF.

The V gene is TRBV7-2, the J gene TRBJ2-2; tentatively, D is TRBD2 (6 bases). Trimming removed 3 bases from V and 3 bases from J, with 20 bases in between. The V gene's germline CDR1 is SGHTA and CDR2 FQGNSA. The CDR3 sequence is 18 residues long. The CDR3 sequence is CASSLSFGGISDTGELFF. Here the CDR3 DNA reads TGTGCCAGCAGCTTGAGTTTTGGCGGGATCAGTGACACCGGGGAGCTGTTTTTT.

This chain joins TRBV20-1 and TRBJ1-6; 11 bases agree with TRBD1. The CDR3 loop spans 17 amino acids. The germline CDR1 and CDR2 sequences are DFQATT and SNEGSKA (reference sequence). V was pared by 6 bases and J by 9 bases, with 16 bases of the junction left unmatched. The CDR3 loop reads CSAKGPGQGVLGSPLHF. CDR3 sequence (DNA): TGCAGTGCCAAAGGGCCGGGACAGGGGGTTTTAGGTTCACCCCTCCACTTT.

The chain recombines TRBV12-3 or TRBV12-4 with TRBJ2-3, with 11 bases that match TRBD1. The length of the CDR3 is 15 residues. With V trimmed by 6 bases and J by 13 bases, 15 bases remained unmatched. The CDR3 DNA is TGTGCCAGCAGCCCAGGGACAGGGGGAGCAGATGCGGAGTATTTT. The encoded protein is CASSPGTGGADAEYF.

This clonotype was detected only a few times. The rearrangement links TRBV19 to TRBJ2-3, with TRBD2 matching over 10 bases. The V gene end was trimmed by 10 bases and the J gene end by 3 bases; junction bases not matched to a gene: 4. The CDR3 spans 13 residues. The germline V gene encodes CDR1 LNHDA and CDR2 SQIVND (reference sequence). The CDR3 sequence is CATSGSSTDTQYF. The CDR3 nucleotides read TGTGCCACTAGCGGGAGTTCGACAGATACGCAGTATTTT.

V is TRBV5-1 and J is TRBJ2-4, with TRBD1 identical over 8 bases. Trimming removed 0 bases from V and 0 bases from J; junction bases left unmatched: 5. There are 17 residues in the CDR3. The germline V gene encodes CDR1 SGHRS and CDR2 YFSETQ. The CDR3 loop reads CASSLGPGGLAKNIQYF. CDR3 coding DNA: TGCGCCAGCAGCTTGGGACCAGGGGGCTTAGCCAAAAACATTCAGTACTTC.

This clonotype has more than one count but fewer than ten. One junction end does not reproduce the germline sequence, and a read error may be involved. CDR3 amino acids: CASSSRDSKDTQYF. The CDR3, as DNA: TGCGCCAGCAGCTCCCGGGACAGCAAAGATACGCAGTATTTT. The chain carries TRBV5-1 and TRBJ2-3; TRBD1 matches at 7 bases. The germline V gene has CDR1 SGHRS and CDR2 YFSETQ. The CDR3 runs 14 residues.

The chain couples TRBV19 to TRBJ2-4, with D possibly being TRBD1 (6 bases). The J call is doubtful: the DNA matches TRBJ2-7 better. The CDR3 loop spans 15 amino acids. Germline assignment: CDR1 LNHDA and CDR2 SQIVND (reference sequence). CDR3: CASGLEAGAHYEQYF. In DNA form, the CDR3 reads TGTGCCAGTGGCCTGGAGGCAGGGGCCCACTACGAGCAGTACTTC.

The J gene is TRBJ2-7, the V gene TRBV7-9; 14 bases fit TRBD2. Germline V gene data show CDR1 as SEHNR and CDR2 as FQNEAQ (reference sequence). The J segment lost 5 bases and the V segment lost 4 bases, leaving 10 bases of the junction unmatched. The CDR3 length is 17 residues. This CDR3 reads CASSSGTSGSKMDEQYF. In DNA, the CDR3 is TGTGCCAGCAGCTCCGGGACTAGCGGGAGTAAGATGGACGAGCAGTACTTC.

The chain is built from TRBV6-6 and TRBJ2-4; D perhaps matches TRBD2 (5 bases). V lost 4 bases and J lost 5, with 15 bases in between. The CDR3 totals 15 residues. CDR1 is MNHNY and CDR2 is SVGAGI in the germline V gene (reference sequence). The chain's CDR3 is CASSLGRGGQNIQYF. In DNA form, the CDR3 reads TGTGCCAGCAGTTTAGGACGTGGCGGGCAAAACATTCAGTACTTC.

This clonotype was seen many times. The chain joins TRBV24-1 to TRBJ2-2; D unclear. The CDR3 covers 12 residues. From germline, CDR1 is KGHDR and CDR2 SFDVKD. Trimming left V 4 bases short and J 2 bases short, with 1 base between. The CDR3 is CATSDNTGELFF. The CDR3 nucleotides are TGTGCCACCAGTGACAACACCGGGGAGCTGTTTTTT.

The chain uses TRBV5-1 and TRBJ1-1, with D hard to call. This CDR3 has 16 amino acids. Trimming took off 4 bases at V and 6 bases at J, with 22 bases between the two ends. Looked up from germline, CDR1 is SGHRS and CDR2 is YFSETQ. The DNA of the CDR3 is TGCGCCAGCAGCCCAGCAGTCAATAACCCCGAACCTGAAGCTTTCTTT. Its translation: CASSPAVNNPEPEAFF.

This clonotype turned up a few times. The chain recombines TRBV9 with TRBJ2-1, with 8 bases that match TRBD2. This CDR3 contains 22 residues. From germline, CDR1 is SGDLS and CDR2 YYNGEE. Losses at the gene ends were 4 bases for V and 0 bases for J; bases not matched to a gene: 24. CDR3 bases: TGTGCCAGCAGCCCATTCGGGACTAGTGGGAGGGTGGCGGTAAACTCCTACAATGAGCAGTTCTTC. Translation gives CASSPFGTSGRVAVNSYNEQFF.

The sample holds a few counts of this clonotype. The chain employs TRBV12-3 or TRBV12-4 and TRBJ2-7; tentative D call: TRBD1 (6 bases). This CDR3 region has 15 residues. The V gene lost 5 bases and the J gene lost 3 bases, with 17 bases spanning the gap. The CDR3 region has the DNA TGTGCCAGCAGTACCGGGACATGGGGCGTCTACGAGCAGTACTTC. Translation: CASSTGTWGVYEQYF.

This clonotype appeared a few times. This rearrangement joins TRBV24-1 to TRBJ2-3; the D gene is possibly TRBD1 (6 bases). Germline CDR1 KGHDR, CDR2 SFDVKD. The CDR3 has 12 residues. Trimming cost V 10 bases and J 2 bases, with 9 bases left between them. The CDR3 DNA follows: TGTGCCACACAGGGCCTCACAGATACGCAGTATTTT. Amino acid sequence: CATQGLTDTQYF.

The chain uses TRBV24-1 and TRBJ2-3; TRBD2 is a possible D gene (5 bases). CDR1 and CDR2 (germline): KGHDR, SFDVKD. V was clipped by 3 bases and J by 0 bases, with 9 bases between them. CDR3 length: 15 residues. This chain's CDR3 is CATSDKEDSTDTQYF. Written as DNA, the CDR3 is TGTGCCACCAGTGATAAGGAGGATAGCACAGATACGCAGTATTTT.

The V gene is TRBV10-3, the J gene TRBJ2-3; possible D gene TRBD1, 6 bases. The CDR3 sequence is 15 residues long. Per germline, CDR1 ENHRY and CDR2 SYGVKD. Between the trimmed V and J ends, which lost 2 bases and 4 bases, there was a span of 13 bases. The chain's CDR3 is CAISERTVGSDTQYF. In DNA, the CDR3 is TGTGCCATCAGTGAGCGGACAGTGGGCTCAGATACGCAGTATTTT.

This clonotype turned up a few times. The chain links TRBV10-2 to TRBJ2-3; 11 bases agree with TRBD2. The V segment lost 6 bases and the J segment 3 bases; nucleotides outside the gene matches: 8. This CDR3 region has 16 residues. CDR1 and CDR2 (germline): WSHSY, SAAADI. As DNA, the CDR3 is TGCGCCAGCAGGCTGCCGGGACTAGCGGTAACAGATACGCAGTATTTT. Translation: CASRLPGLAVTDTQYF.

This chain joins TRBV5-1 and TRBJ2-2; TRBD1 matches at 10 bases. After removal of 0 bases from V and 0 bases from J, the junction contained 2 bases not matched to a gene. Germline V gives CDR1 SGHRS, CDR2 YFSETQ. The CDR3 has 17 amino acids. The CDR3 DNA reads as TGCGCCAGCAGCTTGGGACAGGGGGCCTCGAACACCGGGGAGCTGTTTTTT. This translates into CASSLGQGASNTGELFF.

This clonotype has more than one count but fewer than ten. This chain links TRBV6-5 with TRBJ2-7; no clear D. The CDR3 spans 13 residues. CDR1 and CDR2 from the germline V gene are MNHEY and SVGAGI. V lost 6 bases and J lost 2, with 11 bases in between. The DNA of the CDR3 is TGTGCCAGCAGACGTCCGATGACCTACGAGCAGTACTTC. This encodes CASRRPMTYEQYF.

A few counts support this clonotype. The V and J genes are TRBV21-1 and TRBJ2-3; the listed D gene, TRBD2, was not tested against the DNA. TRBV21-1 is a listed pseudogene. This CDR3 contains 15 residues. The CDR3, as DNA: TGTGCCAGCAGTAGACTAGCGGGAATAGCAGATACGCAGTATTTT. Amino acid sequence: CASSRLAGIADTQYF.